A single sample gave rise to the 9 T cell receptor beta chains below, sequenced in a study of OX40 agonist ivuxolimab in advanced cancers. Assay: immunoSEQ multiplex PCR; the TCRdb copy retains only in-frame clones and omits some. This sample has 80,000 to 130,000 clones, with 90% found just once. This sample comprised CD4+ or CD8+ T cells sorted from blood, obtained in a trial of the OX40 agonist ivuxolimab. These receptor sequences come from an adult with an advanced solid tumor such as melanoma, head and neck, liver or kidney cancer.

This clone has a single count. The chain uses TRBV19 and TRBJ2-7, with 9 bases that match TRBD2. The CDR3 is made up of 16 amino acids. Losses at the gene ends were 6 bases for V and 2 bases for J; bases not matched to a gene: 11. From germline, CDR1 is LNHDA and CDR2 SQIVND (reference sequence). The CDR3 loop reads CASSETPSGITYEQYF. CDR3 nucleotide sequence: TGTGCCAGTAGCGAAACCCCTAGCGGGATAACCTACGAGCAGTACTTC.

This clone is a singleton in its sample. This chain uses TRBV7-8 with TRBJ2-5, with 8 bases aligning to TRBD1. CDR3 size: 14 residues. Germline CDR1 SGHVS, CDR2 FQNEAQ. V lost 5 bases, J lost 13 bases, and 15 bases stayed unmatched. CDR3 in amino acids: CASSAPWTGSALYF. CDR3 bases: TGTGCCAGCAGCGCTCCGTGGACAGGGAGCGCGTTGTACTTC.

CDR3 nucleotides: TGTGCCACCAGCAGAGCCAGGGAGGGGGGCTACGAGCAGTACTTC. Translating gives CATSRAREGGYEQYF. This chain joins TRBV15 and TRBJ2-7; possibly TRBD2 for D (7 bases). V lost 1 base and J lost 3, with 13 bases in between. Germline V gene lookup returns CDR1 LNHNV and CDR2 YYDKDF (reference sequence). The length of the CDR3 is 15 residues.

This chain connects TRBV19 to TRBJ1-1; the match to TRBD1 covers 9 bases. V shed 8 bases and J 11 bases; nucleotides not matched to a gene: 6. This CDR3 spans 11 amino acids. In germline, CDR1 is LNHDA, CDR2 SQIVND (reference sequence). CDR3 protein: CASWGDRAAFF. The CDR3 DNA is TGTGCCAGTTGGGGGGACAGGGCTGCTTTCTTT. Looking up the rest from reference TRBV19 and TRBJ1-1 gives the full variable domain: DGGITQSPKYLFRKEGQNVTLSCEQNLNHDAMYWYRQDPGQGLRLIYYSQIVNDFQKGDIAEGYSVSREKKESFPLTVTSAQKNPTAFYLCASWGDRAAFFGQGTRLTVV.

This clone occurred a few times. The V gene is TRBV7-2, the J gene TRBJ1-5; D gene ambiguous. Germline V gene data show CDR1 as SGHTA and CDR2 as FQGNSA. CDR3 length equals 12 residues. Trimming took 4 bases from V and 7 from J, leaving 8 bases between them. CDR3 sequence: CASSSRAQPQHF. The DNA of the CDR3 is TGTGCCAGCAGCTCCCGGGCCCAGCCCCAGCATTTT.

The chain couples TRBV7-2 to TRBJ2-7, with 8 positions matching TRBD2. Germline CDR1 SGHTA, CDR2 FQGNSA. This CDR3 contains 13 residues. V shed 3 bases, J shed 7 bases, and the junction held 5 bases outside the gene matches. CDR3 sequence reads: CASSFSGIEEQYF. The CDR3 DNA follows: TGTGCCAGCAGCTTTAGCGGGATTGAAGAGCAGTACTTC. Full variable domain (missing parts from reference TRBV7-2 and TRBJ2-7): GAGVSQSPSNKVTEKGKDVELRCDPISGHTALYWYRQSLGQGLEFLIYFQGNSAPDKSGLPSDRFSAERTGGSVSTLTIQRTQQEDSAVYLCASSFSGIEEQYFGPGTRLTVT.

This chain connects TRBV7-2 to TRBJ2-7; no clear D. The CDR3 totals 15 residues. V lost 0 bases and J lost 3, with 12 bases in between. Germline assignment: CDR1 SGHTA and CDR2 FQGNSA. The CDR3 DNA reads TGTGCCAGCAGCTTAGCAGTGACTTCCCACTACGAGCAGTACTTC. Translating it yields CASSLAVTSHYEQYF.

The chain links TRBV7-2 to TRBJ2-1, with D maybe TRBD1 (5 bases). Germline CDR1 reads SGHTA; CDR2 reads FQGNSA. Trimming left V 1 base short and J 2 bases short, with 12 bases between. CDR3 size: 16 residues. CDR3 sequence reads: CASSLVPGNAYNEQFF. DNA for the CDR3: TGTGCCAGCAGCTTAGTACCAGGGAATGCCTACAATGAGCAGTTCTTC. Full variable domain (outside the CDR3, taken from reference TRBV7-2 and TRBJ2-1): GAGVSQSPSNKVTEKGKDVELRCDPISGHTALYWYRQSLGQGLEFLIYFQGNSAPDKSGLPSDRFSAERTGGSVSTLTIQRTQQEDSAVYLCASSLVPGNAYNEQFFGPGTRLTVL.

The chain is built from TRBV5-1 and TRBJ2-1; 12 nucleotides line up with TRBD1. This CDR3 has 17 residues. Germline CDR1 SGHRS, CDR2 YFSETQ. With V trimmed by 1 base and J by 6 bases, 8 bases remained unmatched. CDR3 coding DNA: TGCGCCAGCAGCTTGAGCACCGGGACAGGGGGCTTCAATGAGCAGTTCTTC. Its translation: CASSLSTGTGGFNEQFF.